A single sample gave rise to the 21 T cell receptor beta chains below, sequenced in a study of cytomegalovirus exposure and HLA in healthy donors. 60 Vbeta and 13 Jbeta primers were used in PCR. Some clones are missing from TCRdb's copy, which holds only in-frame ones; the method was immunoSEQ multiplex PCR. The sample holds around 100,000 clones, 65% to 75% seen once. The source material was PBMCs. All receptors come from a man under 40 in good health and CMV-seropositive.

V and J are TRBV2 and TRBJ2-4; 8 bases agree with TRBD1. The J segment lost 6 bases and the V segment lost 6 bases, leaving 13 bases of the junction unmatched. CDR1 and CDR2 (germline): SNHLY, FYNNEI. The CDR3 loop spans 16 amino acids. The chain's CDR3 is CASSERAGGRGNIQYF. The CDR3 nucleotides are TGTGCCAGCAGCGAACGGGCAGGGGGCAGGGGAAACATTCAGTACTTC.

The rearrangement links TRBV10-2 to TRBJ1-3, with a possible D match to TRBD1 (5 bases). CDR3 length equals 13 residues. V was clipped by 5 bases and J by 4 bases, with 9 bases between them. CDR1 WSHSY and CDR2 SAAADI come from the germline V gene. CDR3 loop: CASSRQSGNTIYF. The CDR3 nucleotides are TGCGCCAGCAGTCGACAGTCGGGAAACACCATATATTTT.

This chain's CDR3 is CASNLDSSPYEQYF. In DNA, the CDR3 is TGTGCCAGCAACCTGGACAGCTCTCCCTACGAGCAGTACTTC. The chain joins TRBV5-4 to TRBJ2-7; D is perhaps TRBD1 (6 bases). In germline, CDR1 is SGHNT, CDR2 YYREEE (reference sequence). The CDR3 contains 14 residues. V lost 6 bases and J 2 bases, leaving 15 bases between the germline ends.

The chain joins TRBV15 to TRBJ2-1; D not certain. The germline V and J ends were trimmed by 0 bases and 5 bases, with 5 bases remaining between them. The CDR3 totals 13 residues. CDR1 and CDR2 from the germline V gene are LNHNV and YYDKDF (reference sequence). The CDR3 loop is CATSRDPNNEQFF. The CDR3, as DNA: TGTGCCACCAGCAGAGATCCCAACAATGAGCAGTTCTTC.

This clone was observed a few times. This chain joins TRBV21-1 and TRBJ2-2; the table assigns TRBD1, which was not confirmed against the DNA. TRBV21-1 is a pseudogene locus. CDR3 size: 18 residues. The CDR3 DNA follows: TGTGCCAGCAGCCTCGTTCTCGTTAATACATCGAACACCGGGGAGCTGTTTTTT. It yields the protein CASSLVLVNTSNTGELFF.

This chain uses TRBV5-4 with TRBJ2-3; TRBD1 aligns across 8 bases. V lost 4 bases to trimming and J lost 2 bases; unmatched junction nucleotides: 3. Looked up from germline, CDR1 is SGHNT and CDR2 is YYREEE (reference sequence). CDR3 length: 14 residues. The CDR3, as DNA: TGTGCCAGCAGCCCGGACAGGGTCACAGATACGCAGTATTTT. Amino acid sequence: CASSPDRVTDTQYF.

The genes are TRBV2 and TRBJ1-5, with a weak D call TRBD1 (5 bases). The CDR3 consists of 16 residues. CDR1 is SNHLY, CDR2 FYNNEI, per germline. V lost 5 bases, J lost 0 bases, and 14 bases lay in between. CDR3 region: CASSKETAYSNQPQHF. The CDR3 DNA is TGTGCCAGCAGTAAGGAGACAGCTTATAGCAATCAGCCCCAGCATTTT.

The chain joins TRBV7-2 to TRBJ2-5, with 7 bases matching TRBD1. V lost 2 bases and J lost 7; bases outside the gene matches: 10. Germline CDR1 SGHTA, CDR2 FQGNSA. The CDR3 is 15 residues long. The CDR3 sequence is CASSLQQGVVGTQYF. The CDR3 coding sequence is TGTGCCAGCAGCTTACAGCAGGGGGTCGTGGGGACCCAGTACTTC.

CDR3 bases: TGTGCCAGCACCAGGACAGGGGGCAGCCGAGATACGCAGTATTTT. It codes for CASTRTGGSRDTQYF. The chain couples TRBV25-1 to TRBJ2-3; 11 nucleotides line up with TRBD1. CDR1 is MGHDK and CDR2 is SYGVNS in the germline V gene. J lost 5 bases, V lost 7 bases, and 8 bases had no gene match. The CDR3 contains 15 residues.

Only a few counts were recorded for this clone. The rearrangement links TRBV4-1 to TRBJ1-1; the D is unclear. V was cut by 5 bases and J by 0 bases, with 13 bases left in between. Germline CDR1 MGHRA, CDR2 YSYEKL. The CDR3 contains 15 residues. CDR3 sequence reads: CASSLAGELNTEAFF. The CDR3 DNA reads as TGCGCCAGCAGCTTAGCCGGGGAACTGAACACTGAAGCTTTCTTT.

The genes are TRBV6-1 and TRBJ2-7, with D uncertain. The CDR3 is 14 residues long. V gave up 7 bases and J gave up 2 bases, with 15 bases separating them. Germline CDR1 MNHNS, CDR2 SASEGT. The CDR3 nucleotides are TGTGCCAGCAAACGTGGTGCGGAACCCTACGAGCAGTACTTC. Residues: CASKRGAEPYEQYF.

This chain links TRBV28 with TRBJ1-1, with D perhaps matching TRBD1 (5 bases). The CDR3 is 12 residues long. With 11 bases removed from V and 3 bases from J, the gap between germline ends came to 13 bases. CDR1 MDHEN and CDR2 SYDVKM come from the germline V gene. In DNA, the CDR3 is TGTGCCGGGGGGGAGGGTGACACTGAAGCTTTCTTT. The encoded protein is CAGGEGDTEAFF.

V usage is TRBV5-6 and J usage is TRBJ1-2, with 9 bases matching TRBD1. V shed 1 base and J 4 bases; nucleotides not matched to a gene: 8. The CDR3 has 16 residues. CDR1 is SGHDT and CDR2 is YYEEEE in the germline V gene. The CDR3 loop is CASSLPGDRATYGYTF. Here the CDR3 DNA reads TGTGCCAGCAGCTTGCCAGGGGACAGGGCCACCTATGGCTACACCTTC.

This chain links TRBV11-2 with TRBJ2-7; 7 bases line up with TRBD2. Germline lookup yields CDR1 SGHAT and CDR2 FQNNGV. The CDR3 spans 12 residues. The junction had 0 bases not matched to a gene; V was cut back by 5 bases and J by 2 bases. The CDR3 loop is CASSGGAYEQYF. The CDR3 region has the DNA TGTGCCAGCAGCGGGGGGGCCTACGAGCAGTACTTC. The variable domain in full, with the rest retrieved from reference TRBV11-2 and TRBJ2-7, is EAGVAQSPRYKIIEKRQSVAFWCNPISGHATLYWYQQILGQGPKLLIQFQNNGVVDDSQLPKDRFSAERLKGVDSTLKIQPAKLEDSAVYLCASSGGAYEQYFGPGTRLTVT.

CDR3 sequence (DNA): TGTGCCAGCAGTTTTCGGTCGACAGGGGTTGGTCAGCCCCAGCATTTT. As protein: CASSFRSTGVGQPQHF. V is TRBV27 and J is TRBJ1-5; 8 nucleotides agree with TRBD1. This CDR3 is 16 amino acids long. Trimming took 3 bases from V and 6 from J; bases not matched to a gene: 10. Germline CDR1 reads MNHEY; CDR2 reads SMNVEV (reference sequence).

The V and J genes are TRBV6-1 and TRBJ2-2; TRBD1 matches at 7 bases. This CDR3 region has 15 residues. Trimming removed 5 bases from V and 6 bases from J; junction bases left unmatched: 9. The germline V gene encodes CDR1 MNHNS and CDR2 SASEGT. DNA of the CDR3: TGTGCCAGCAGTCCACAGGGGCGGAATCCCGGGGAGCTGTTTTTT. It translates to CASSPQGRNPGELFF.

A single count supports this clone. The chain is built from TRBV2 and TRBJ1-1, with D possibly matching TRBD1 (5 bases). The CDR3 has 14 amino acids. CDR1 SNHLY and CDR2 FYNNEI come from the germline V gene. Trimming shortened V by 5 bases and J by 2 bases, and 12 bases separated the two germline ends. The CDR3 sequence: CASSQGKGNTEAFF. CDR3 nucleotide sequence: TGTGCCAGCAGTCAGGGTAAGGGAAACACTGAAGCTTTCTTT.

The chain employs TRBV2 and TRBJ1-4; 8 bases align to TRBD1. The V gene's germline CDR1 is SNHLY and CDR2 FYNNEI. The CDR3 totals 13 residues. Trimming took 7 bases from V and 8 from J; bases not matched to a gene: 6. CDR3 sequence (DNA): TGTGCCAGCATGGCAGGGGGCAACGAAAAACTGTTTTTT. Amino acid sequence: CASMAGGNEKLFF.

This rearrangement joins TRBV5-1 to TRBJ2-1; 14 positions agree with TRBD2. The CDR3 consists of 19 residues. With V trimmed by 4 bases and J by 2 bases, 11 bases remained unmatched. Germline lookup yields CDR1 SGHRS and CDR2 YFSETQ. The CDR3 DNA reads as TGCGCCAGCAGCACCGACGGGACTAGCGGGGGTCTGGCCTACAATGAGCAGTTCTTC. Amino acid sequence: CASSTDGTSGGLAYNEQFF.

The chain carries TRBV28 and TRBJ2-5, with 10 bases aligning to TRBD2. Germline trimming cut 6 bases from V and 4 bases from J; bases unmatched to any gene: 8. The CDR3 covers 15 residues. Germline CDR1 and CDR2: MDHEN and SYDVKM. The CDR3 is CASRTQRGGRETQYF. The DNA of the CDR3 is TGTGCCAGCAGAACGCAGCGGGGGGGACGAGAGACCCAGTACTTC.

CDR3 nucleotides: TGTGCCAGCAGCTTCCGGGACAGGGAAGGATGGGCGCAGTATTTT. This encodes CASSFRDREGWAQYF. The rearrangement links TRBV7-2 to TRBJ2-3; 9 bases align to TRBD1. From germline, CDR1 is SGHTA and CDR2 FQGNSA. V gave up 3 bases and J gave up 10 bases; unmatched junction bases: 11. This CDR3 comprises 15 residues. The entire variable domain, with the rest obtained from reference TRBV7-2 and TRBJ2-3, is as follows: GAGVSQSPSNKVTEKGKDVELRCDPISGHTALYWYRQSLGQGLEFLIYFQGNSAPDKSGLPSDRFSAERTGGSVSTLTIQRTQQEDSAVYLCASSFRDREGWAQYFGPGTRLTVL.